This paragraph covers one TCR beta chain sequence. The antigen remains unidentified. The source material, RNA transcripts, was used to amplify TCR beta CDR3 regions. Researchers ran a first-round RT-PCR on the TCR CDR3 using the HTBI primer set. One entry per CDR3 protein, called by TCRdb with MiXCR from the multiplex PCR reads. The table includes over 650,000 distinct CDR3 sequences, approximately 16% detected once. Newly diagnosed hyperthyroidism, duration under 2 months, in patients aged 18 to 65. PBMCs were collected from an approximately 9.4 ml volume of fresh peripheral blood. This sample was taken from a study of T cells in Graves' hyperthyroidism and ophthalmopathy. Study-level information: Staff took peripheral blood when the initial diagnosis was made, before any treatment began. Study conclusions and caveats: Most clonotypes that expanded in the thyroid above 0.001 also showed up in blood.

V dropped 3 bases and J dropped 3 bases, with 8 bases sitting between them. This CDR3 has 13 amino acids. The germline V gene has CDR1 SGHVS and CDR2 FQNEAQ. This clonotype was obtained from a man younger than 35 with Graves' hyperthyroidism. The V call is TRBV7-8, the J call TRBJ2-5, with a possible D match to TRBD2 (6 bases). The sequencing sample was made of blood. As DNA, the CDR3 is TGTGCCAGCAGCTTGGACTACGAAGAGACCCAGTACTTC. Protein sequence: CASSLDYEETQYF. The full variable domain, completed using reference TRBV7-8 and TRBJ2-5, is GAGVSQSPRYKVAKRGQDVALRCDPISGHVSLFWYQQALGQGPEFLTYFQNEAQLDKSGLPSDRFFAERPEGSVSTLKIQRTQQEDSAVYLCASSLDYEETQYFGPGTRLLVL.